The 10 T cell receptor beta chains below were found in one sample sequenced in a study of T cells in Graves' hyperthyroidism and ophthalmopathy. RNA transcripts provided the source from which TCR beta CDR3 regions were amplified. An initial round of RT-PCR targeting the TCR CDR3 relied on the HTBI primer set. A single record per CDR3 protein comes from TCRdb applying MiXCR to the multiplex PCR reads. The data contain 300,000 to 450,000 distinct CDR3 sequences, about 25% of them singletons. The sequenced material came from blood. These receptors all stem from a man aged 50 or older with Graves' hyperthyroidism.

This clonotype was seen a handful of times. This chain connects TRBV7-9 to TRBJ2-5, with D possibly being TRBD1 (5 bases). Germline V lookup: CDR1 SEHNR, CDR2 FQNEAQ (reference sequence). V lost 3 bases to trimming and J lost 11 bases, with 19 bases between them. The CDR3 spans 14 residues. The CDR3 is CASSLPGFGATQYF. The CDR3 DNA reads TGTGCCAGCAGCTTGCCCGGGTTTGGGGCGACTCAGTACTTC.

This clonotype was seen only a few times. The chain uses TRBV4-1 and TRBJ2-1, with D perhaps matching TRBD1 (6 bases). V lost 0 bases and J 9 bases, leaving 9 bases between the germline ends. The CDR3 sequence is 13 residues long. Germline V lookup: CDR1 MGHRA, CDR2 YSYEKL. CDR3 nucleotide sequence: TGCGCCAGCAGCCAAGATACAGGGACTGAGCAGTTCTTC. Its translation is CASSQDTGTEQFF.

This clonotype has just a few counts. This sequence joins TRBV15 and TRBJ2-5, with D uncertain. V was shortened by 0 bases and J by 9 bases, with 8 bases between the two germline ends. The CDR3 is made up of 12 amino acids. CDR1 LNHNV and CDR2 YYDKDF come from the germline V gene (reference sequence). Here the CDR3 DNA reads TGTGCCACCAGCAGAGATAACCATCCCCAGTACTTC. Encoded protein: CATSRDNHPQYF. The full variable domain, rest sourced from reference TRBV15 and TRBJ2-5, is DAMVIQNPRYQVTQFGKPVTLSCSQTLNHNVMYWYQQKSSQAPKLLFHYYDKDFNNEADTPDNFQSRRPNTSFCFLDIRSPGLGDTAMYLCATSRDNHPQYFGPGTRLLVL.

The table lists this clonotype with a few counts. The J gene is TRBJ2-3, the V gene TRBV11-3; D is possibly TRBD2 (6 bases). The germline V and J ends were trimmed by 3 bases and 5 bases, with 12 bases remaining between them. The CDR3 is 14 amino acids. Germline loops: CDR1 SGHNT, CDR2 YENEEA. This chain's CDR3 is CASSLSRDLDTQYF. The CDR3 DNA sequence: TGTGCCAGCAGCTTGTCCCGGGACTTAGATACGCAGTATTTT.

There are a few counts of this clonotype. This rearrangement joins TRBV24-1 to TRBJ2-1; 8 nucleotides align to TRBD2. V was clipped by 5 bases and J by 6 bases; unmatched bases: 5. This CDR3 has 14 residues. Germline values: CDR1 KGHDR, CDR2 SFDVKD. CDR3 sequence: CATSATSGVNEQFF. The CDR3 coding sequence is TGTGCCACCAGTGCTACTAGCGGAGTCAATGAGCAGTTCTTC.

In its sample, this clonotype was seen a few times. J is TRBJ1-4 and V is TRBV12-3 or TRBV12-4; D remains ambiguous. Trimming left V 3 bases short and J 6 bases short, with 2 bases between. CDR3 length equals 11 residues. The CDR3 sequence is CASSFDEKLFF. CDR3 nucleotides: TGTGCCAGCAGTTTTGATGAAAAACTGTTTTTT.

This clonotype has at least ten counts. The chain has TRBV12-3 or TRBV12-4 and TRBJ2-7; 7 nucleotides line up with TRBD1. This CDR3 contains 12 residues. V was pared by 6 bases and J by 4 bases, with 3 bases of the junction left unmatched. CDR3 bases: TGTGCCAGCAGCAAGACAGGGTACGAGCAGTACTTC. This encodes CASSKTGYEQYF.

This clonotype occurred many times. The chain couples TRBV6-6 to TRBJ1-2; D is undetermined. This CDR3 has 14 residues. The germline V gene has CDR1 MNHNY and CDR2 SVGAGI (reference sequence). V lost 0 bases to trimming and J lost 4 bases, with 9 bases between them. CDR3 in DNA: TGTGCCAGCAGTTACTCGACTAGCGGCTATGGCTACACCTTC. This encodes CASSYSTSGYGYTF.

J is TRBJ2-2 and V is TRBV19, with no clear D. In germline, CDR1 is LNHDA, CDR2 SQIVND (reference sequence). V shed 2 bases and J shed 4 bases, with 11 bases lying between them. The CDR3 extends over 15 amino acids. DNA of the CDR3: TGTGCCAGTAGTATAAGGGTAGTTAGCACCGGGGAGCTGTTTTTT. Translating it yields CASSIRVVSTGELFF.

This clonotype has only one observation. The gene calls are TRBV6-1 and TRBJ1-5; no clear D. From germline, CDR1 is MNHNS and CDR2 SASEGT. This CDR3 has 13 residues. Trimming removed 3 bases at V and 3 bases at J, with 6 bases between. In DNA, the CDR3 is TGTGCCAGCAGTGAGGTAGCCAATCAGCCCCAGCATTTT. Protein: CASSEVANQPQHF.